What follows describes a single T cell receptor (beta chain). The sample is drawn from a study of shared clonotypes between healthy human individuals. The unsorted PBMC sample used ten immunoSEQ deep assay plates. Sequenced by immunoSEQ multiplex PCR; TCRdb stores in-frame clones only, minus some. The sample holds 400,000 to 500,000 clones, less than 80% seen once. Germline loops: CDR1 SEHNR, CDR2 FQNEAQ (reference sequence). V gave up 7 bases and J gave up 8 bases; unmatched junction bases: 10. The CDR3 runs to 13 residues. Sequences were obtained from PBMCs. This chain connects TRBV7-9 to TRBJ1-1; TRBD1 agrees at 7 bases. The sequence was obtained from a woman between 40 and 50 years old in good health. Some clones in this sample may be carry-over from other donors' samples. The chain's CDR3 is CASTQGQRKEAFF. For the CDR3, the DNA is TGTGCCAGCACCCAGGGACAGAGAAAGGAAGCTTTCTTT.